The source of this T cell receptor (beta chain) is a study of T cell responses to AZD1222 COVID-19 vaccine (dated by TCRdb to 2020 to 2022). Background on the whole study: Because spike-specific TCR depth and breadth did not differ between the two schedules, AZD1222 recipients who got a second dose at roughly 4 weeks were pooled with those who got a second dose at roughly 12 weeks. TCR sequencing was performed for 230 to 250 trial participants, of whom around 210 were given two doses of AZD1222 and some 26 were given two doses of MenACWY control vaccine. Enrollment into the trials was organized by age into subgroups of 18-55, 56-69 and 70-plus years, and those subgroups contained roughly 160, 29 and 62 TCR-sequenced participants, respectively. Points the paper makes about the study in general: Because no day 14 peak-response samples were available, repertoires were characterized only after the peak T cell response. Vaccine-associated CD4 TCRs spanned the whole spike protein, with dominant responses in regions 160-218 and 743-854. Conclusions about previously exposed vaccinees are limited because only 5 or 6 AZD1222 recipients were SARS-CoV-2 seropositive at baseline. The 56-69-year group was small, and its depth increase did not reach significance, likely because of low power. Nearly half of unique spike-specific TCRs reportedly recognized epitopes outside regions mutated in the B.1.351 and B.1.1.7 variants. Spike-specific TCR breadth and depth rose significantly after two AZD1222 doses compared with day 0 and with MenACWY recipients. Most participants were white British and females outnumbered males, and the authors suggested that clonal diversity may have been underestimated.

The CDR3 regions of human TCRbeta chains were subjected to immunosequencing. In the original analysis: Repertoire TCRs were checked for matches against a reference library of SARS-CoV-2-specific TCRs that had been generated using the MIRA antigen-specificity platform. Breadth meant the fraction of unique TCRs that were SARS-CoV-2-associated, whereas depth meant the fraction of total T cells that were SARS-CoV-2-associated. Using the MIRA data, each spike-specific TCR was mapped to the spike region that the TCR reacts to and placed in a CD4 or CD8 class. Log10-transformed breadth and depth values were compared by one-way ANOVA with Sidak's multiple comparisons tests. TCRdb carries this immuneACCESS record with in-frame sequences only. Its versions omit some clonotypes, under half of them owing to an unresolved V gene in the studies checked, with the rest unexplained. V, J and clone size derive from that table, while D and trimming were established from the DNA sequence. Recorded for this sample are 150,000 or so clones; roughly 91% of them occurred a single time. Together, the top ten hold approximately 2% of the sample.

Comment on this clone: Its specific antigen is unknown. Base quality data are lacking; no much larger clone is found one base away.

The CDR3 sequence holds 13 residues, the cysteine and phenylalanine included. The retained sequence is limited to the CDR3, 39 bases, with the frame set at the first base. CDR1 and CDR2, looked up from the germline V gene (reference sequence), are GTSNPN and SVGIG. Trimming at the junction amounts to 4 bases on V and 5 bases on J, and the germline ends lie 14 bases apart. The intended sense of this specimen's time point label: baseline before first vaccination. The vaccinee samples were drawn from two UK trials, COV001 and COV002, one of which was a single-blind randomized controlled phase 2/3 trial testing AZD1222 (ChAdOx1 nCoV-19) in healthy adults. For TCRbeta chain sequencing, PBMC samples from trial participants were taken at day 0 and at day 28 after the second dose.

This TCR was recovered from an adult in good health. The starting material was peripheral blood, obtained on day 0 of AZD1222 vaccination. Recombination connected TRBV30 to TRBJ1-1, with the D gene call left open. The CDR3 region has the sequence CAWTRKGITEAFF. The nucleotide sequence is TGTGCCTGGACCCGTAAGGGCATTACTGAAGCTTTCTTT.